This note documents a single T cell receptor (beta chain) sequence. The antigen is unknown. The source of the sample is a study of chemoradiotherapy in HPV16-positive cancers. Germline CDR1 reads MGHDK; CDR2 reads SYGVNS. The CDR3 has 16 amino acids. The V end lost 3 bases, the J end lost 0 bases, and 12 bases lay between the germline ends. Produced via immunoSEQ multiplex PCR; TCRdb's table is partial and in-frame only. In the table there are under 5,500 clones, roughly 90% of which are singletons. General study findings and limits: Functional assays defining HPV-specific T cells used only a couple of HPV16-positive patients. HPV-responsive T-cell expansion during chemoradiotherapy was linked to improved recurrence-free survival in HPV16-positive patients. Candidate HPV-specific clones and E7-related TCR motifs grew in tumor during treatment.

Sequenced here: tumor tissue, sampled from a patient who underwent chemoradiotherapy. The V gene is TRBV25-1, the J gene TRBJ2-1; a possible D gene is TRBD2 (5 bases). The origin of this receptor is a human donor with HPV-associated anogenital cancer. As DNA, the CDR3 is TGTGCCAGCAGTGACGTGAGGGCCACCTCCTACAATGAGCAGTTCTTC. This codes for CASSDVRATSYNEQFF.